The next 5 T cell receptor beta chains were all read from a single sample in a study of CD8 T cells in ankylosing spondylitis. Via MiXCR, TCRdb re-called the 5' RACE reads, giving one row per CDR3 protein. This table has 500,000 or so distinct CDR3 sequences, over 4% appearing once. These receptors are not linked to any known antigen. General study results and limits: Roughly 8 highly homologous variants made up a TCR beta motif that seemed to typify ankylosing spondylitis blood.

Sequenced: blood, either unsorted or a sorted T cell fraction (not recorded which). The receptors here all came from a male donor with ankylosing spondylitis.

This clonotype was counted many times. The chain has TRBV7-9 and TRBJ1-2, with a weak D call TRBD1 (5 bases). Per germline, CDR1 SEHNR and CDR2 FQNEAQ (reference sequence). The V end lost 1 base, the J end lost 1 base, and 13 bases lay between the germline ends. This CDR3 is 16 amino acids long. CDR3 loop: CASSLDGDPFNYGYTF. Written as DNA, the CDR3 is TGTGCCAGCAGCTTAGACGGGGACCCGTTTAACTATGGCTACACCTTC.

At least ten counts were recorded for this clonotype. The gene calls are TRBV5-1 and TRBJ2-3; 9 positions match TRBD2. This CDR3 spans 18 amino acids. V lost 0 bases and J lost 0; bases outside the gene matches: 8. The germline V gene has CDR1 SGHRS and CDR2 YFSETQ. CDR3 sequence reads: CASSLAGASGVSTDTQYF. The CDR3 DNA reads TGCGCCAGCAGCTTGGCCGGGGCTAGCGGGGTTAGCACAGATACGCAGTATTTT.

Ten or more counts support this clonotype. V is TRBV20-1 and J is TRBJ2-5; D is uncertain. CDR1 and CDR2 from the germline V gene are DFQATT and SNEGSKA (reference sequence). This CDR3 spans 12 amino acids. V was shortened by 5 bases and J by 1 base, with 8 bases between the two germline ends. The CDR3 sequence: CSALVSQETQYF. In DNA, the CDR3 is TGCAGTGCTCTGGTTTCCCAAGAGACCCAGTACTTC.

This clonotype was detected many times. V and J are TRBV5-1 and TRBJ2-3; 8 bases align to TRBD1. The CDR3 is made up of 14 amino acids. In germline, CDR1 is SGHRS, CDR2 YFSETQ. With 3 bases clipped from V and 5 bases from J, the junction kept 5 bases outside the gene matches. Here the CDR3 DNA reads TGCGCCAGCAGCTCGACAGGGGTTGGAGATACGCAGTATTTT. Its protein product is CASSSTGVGDTQYF.

This clonotype occurred many times. The chain combines TRBV3-1 with TRBJ1-2; 8 nucleotides match TRBD1. Per germline, CDR1 LGHDT and CDR2 YNNKEL (reference sequence). The CDR3 consists of 12 residues. Trimming at V came to 1 base and at J to 13 bases, leaving 5 bases not matched to a gene. CDR3 sequence reads: CASSQGTGLATF. The DNA of the CDR3 is TGTGCCAGCAGCCAAGGGACAGGGTTGGCCACCTTC.